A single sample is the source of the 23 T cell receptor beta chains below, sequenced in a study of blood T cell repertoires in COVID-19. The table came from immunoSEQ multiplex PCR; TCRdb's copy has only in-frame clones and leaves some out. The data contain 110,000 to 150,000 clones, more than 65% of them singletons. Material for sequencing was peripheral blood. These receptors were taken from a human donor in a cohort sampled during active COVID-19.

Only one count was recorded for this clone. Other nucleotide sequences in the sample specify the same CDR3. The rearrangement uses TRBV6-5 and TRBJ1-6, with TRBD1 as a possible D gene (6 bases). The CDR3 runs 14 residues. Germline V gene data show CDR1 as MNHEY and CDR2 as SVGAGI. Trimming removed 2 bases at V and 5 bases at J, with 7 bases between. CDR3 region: CASSYRGNNSPLHF. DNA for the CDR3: TGTGCCAGCAGTTACAGGGGGAATAATTCACCCCTCCACTTT.

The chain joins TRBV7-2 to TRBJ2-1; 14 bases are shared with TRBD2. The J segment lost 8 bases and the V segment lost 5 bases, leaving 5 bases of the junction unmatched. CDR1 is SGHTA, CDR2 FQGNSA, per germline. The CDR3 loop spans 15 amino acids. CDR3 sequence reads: CASSEGLAGAYEQFF. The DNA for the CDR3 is TGTGCCAGCAGCGAGGGACTAGCGGGGGCATATGAGCAGTTCTTC.

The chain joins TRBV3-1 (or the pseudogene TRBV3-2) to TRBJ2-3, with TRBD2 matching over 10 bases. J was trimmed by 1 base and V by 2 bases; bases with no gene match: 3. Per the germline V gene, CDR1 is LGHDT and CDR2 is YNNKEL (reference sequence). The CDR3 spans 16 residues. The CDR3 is CASSQLAGVGTDTQYF. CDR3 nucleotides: TGTGCCAGCAGCCAACTAGCGGGGGTCGGCACAGATACGCAGTATTTT.

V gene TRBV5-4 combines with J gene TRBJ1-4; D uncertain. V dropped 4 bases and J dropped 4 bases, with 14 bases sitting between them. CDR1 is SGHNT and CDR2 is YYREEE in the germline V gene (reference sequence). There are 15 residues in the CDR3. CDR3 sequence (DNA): TGTGCCAGCAGCCCCGGAGGGCGGGTTAATGAAAAACTGTTTTTT. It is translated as CASSPGGRVNEKLFF.

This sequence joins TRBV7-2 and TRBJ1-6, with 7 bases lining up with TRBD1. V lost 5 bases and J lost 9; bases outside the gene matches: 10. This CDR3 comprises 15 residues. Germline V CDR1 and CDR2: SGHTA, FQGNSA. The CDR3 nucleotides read TGTGCCAGCAGCCTTGCTCAGGGGGTTCGTTCACCCCTCCACTTT. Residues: CASSLAQGVRSPLHF.

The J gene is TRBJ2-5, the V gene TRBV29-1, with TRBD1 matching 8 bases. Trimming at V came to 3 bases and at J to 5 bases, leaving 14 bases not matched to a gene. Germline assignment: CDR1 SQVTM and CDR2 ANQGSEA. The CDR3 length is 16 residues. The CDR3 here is CSVDPAGGAGWETQYF. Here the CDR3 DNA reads TGCAGCGTTGATCCGGCAGGGGGCGCGGGTTGGGAGACCCAGTACTTC.

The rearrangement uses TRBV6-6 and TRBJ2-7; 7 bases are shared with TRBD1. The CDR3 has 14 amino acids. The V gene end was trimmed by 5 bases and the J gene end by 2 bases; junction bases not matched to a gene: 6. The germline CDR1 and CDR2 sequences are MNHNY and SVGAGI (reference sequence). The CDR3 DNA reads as TGTGCCAGCAGTAACTACAGGGGTCCCTACGAGCAGTACTTC. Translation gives CASSNYRGPYEQYF.

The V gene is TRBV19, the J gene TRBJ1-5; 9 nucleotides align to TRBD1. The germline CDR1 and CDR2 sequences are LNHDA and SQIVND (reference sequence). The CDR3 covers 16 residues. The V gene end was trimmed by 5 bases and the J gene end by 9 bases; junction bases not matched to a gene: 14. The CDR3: CASSEPGQGVSRPQHF. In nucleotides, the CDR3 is TGTGCCAGTAGTGAACCGGGACAGGGTGTTTCCAGGCCCCAGCATTTT.

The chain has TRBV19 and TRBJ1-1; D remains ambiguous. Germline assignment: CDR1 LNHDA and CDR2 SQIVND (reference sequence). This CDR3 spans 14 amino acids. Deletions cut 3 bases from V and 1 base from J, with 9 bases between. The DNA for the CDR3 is TGTGCCAGTAGTATCCCTTACAGGAACACTGAAGCTTTCTTT. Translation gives CASSIPYRNTEAFF.

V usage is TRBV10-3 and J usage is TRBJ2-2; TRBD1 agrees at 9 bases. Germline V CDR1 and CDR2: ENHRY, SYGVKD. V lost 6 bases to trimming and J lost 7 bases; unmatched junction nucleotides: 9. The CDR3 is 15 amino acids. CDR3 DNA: TGTGCCATCAGGAACCTTACAGGGGGCGGCGGGGAGCTGTTTTTT. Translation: CAIRNLTGGGGELFF.

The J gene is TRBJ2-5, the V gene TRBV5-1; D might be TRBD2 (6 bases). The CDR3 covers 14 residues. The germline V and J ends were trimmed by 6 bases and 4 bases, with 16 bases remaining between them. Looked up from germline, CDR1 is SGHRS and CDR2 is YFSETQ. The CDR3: CASTHPGVGETQYF. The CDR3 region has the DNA TGCGCCAGCACTCATCCGGGGGTGGGAGAGACCCAGTACTTC.

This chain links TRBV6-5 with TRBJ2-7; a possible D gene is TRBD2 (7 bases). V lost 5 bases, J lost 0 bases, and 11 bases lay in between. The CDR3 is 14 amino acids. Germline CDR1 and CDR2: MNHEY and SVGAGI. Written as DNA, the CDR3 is TGTGCCAGCAGTCGGGGGGCTGGCTCCTACGAGCAGTACTTC. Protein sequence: CASSRGAGSYEQYF.

CDR3: CASSSLGQGWDNEQFF. The CDR3 DNA reads as TGTGCCAGCAGTTCCCTAGGACAGGGGTGGGACAATGAGCAGTTCTTC. The rearrangement uses TRBV6-5 and TRBJ2-1, with TRBD1 matching 9 bases. This CDR3 is built from 16 residues. Trimming at V came to 4 bases and at J to 5 bases, leaving 9 bases not matched to a gene. From germline, CDR1 is MNHEY and CDR2 SVGAGI.

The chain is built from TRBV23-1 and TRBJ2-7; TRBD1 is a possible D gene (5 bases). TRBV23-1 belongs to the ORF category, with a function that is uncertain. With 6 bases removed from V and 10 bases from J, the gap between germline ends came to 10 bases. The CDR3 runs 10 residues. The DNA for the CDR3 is TGCGCCAGCAGCAAGGGGATACAGTACTTC. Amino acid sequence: CASSKGIQYF.

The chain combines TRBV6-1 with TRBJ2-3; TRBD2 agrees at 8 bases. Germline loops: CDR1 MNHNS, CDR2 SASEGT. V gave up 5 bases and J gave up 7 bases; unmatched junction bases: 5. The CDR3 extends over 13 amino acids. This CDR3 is CASSSIAGNTQYF. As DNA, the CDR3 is TGTGCCAGCAGTTCAATAGCGGGGAATACGCAGTATTTT.

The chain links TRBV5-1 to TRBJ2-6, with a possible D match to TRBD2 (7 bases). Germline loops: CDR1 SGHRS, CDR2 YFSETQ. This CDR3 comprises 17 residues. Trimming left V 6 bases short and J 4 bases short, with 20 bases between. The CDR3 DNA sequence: TGCGCCAGCACCCTTCTAGGGGGGGGCCTCGGGGCCAACGTCCTGACTTTC. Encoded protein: CASTLLGGGLGANVLTF.

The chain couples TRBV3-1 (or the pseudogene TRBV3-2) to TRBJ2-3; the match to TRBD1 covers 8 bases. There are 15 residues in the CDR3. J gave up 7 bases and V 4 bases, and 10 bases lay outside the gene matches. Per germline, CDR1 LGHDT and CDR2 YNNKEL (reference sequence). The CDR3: CASSPGTGQGHTQYF. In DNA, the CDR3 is TGTGCCAGCAGCCCTGGGACAGGTCAAGGTCATACGCAGTATTTT.

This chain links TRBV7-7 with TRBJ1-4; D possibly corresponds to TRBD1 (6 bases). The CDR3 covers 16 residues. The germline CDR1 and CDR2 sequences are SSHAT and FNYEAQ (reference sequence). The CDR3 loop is CASGPEIGTTGEKLFF. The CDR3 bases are TGTGCTAGCGGTCCGGAAATTGGGACAACAGGGGAAAAACTGTTTTTT.

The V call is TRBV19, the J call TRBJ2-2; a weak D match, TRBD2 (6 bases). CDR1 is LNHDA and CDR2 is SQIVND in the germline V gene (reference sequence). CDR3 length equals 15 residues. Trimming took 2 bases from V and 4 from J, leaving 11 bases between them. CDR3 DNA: TGTGCCAGTAGTATAATGGGGCGGGGCACCGGGGAGCTGTTTTTT. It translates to CASSIMGRGTGELFF.

CDR3 DNA sequence: TGCGCCAGCAGCCAAGGACGGACAGGGGATGGCTACACCTTC. Translated: CASSQGRTGDGYTF. The J gene is TRBJ1-2, the V gene TRBV4-1; 9 bases line up with TRBD1. This CDR3 has 14 residues. CDR1 and CDR2 from the germline V gene are MGHRA and YSYEKL. With V trimmed by 1 base and J by 6 bases, 3 bases remained unmatched.

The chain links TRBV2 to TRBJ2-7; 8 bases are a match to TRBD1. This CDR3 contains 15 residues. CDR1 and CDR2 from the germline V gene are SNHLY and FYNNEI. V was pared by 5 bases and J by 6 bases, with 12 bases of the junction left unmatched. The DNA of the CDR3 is TGTGCCAGCAGTTCGGCGACAGGGGCAGTCGTCGAGCAGTACTTC. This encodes CASSSATGAVVEQYF.

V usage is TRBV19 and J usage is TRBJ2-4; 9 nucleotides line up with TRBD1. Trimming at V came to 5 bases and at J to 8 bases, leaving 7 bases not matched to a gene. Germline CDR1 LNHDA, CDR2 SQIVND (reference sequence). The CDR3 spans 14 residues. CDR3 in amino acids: CASSEGTGSYIQYF. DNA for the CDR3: TGTGCCAGTAGTGAAGGGACAGGGTCTTACATTCAGTACTTC.

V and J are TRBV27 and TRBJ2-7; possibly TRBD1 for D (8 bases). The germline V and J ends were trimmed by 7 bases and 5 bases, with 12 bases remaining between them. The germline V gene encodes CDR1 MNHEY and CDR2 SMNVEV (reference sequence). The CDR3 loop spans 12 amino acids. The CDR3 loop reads CASTTGGDEQYF. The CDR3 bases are TGTGCCAGCACCACAGGGGGGGACGAGCAGTACTTC.